The text below deals with one T cell receptor beta chain. The data are from a study of blood T cell repertoires in COVID-19. Background on the study: Researchers got acute and convalescent COVID-19 samples from the United States, Italy and Spain.

The table came from immunoSEQ multiplex PCR; TCRdb's copy has only in-frame clones and leaves some out. The data contain under 250,000 clones, roughly 86% of them singletons. Per germline, CDR1 SGHAT and CDR2 FQNNGV. This CDR3 region has 14 residues. V lost 6 bases to trimming and J lost 5 bases; unmatched junction nucleotides: 9. The genes are TRBV11-2 and TRBJ2-5, with 7 nucleotides matching TRBD1. This sequence originates from a woman aged 45-65 years with active or convalescent COVID-19. The sequenced sample consisted of peripheral blood. The DNA for the CDR3 is TGTGCCAGCAGGCCACAGGGGATTAGGGAGACCCAGTACTTC. The encoded protein is CASRPQGIRETQYF.